This paragraph reports one TCR beta chain. Antigen specificity is unknown. The study ran its PCR with 60 Vbeta and 13 Jbeta primers. As originally analysed: The authors later counted roughly 87 million unique TCR beta chains, around 9.9 million of them shared. The assay was immunoSEQ multiplex PCR, and TCRdb's table has in-frame clones only and misses some. Clone size and V and J calls were adopted from that table, with D and trimming inferred from the DNA. Recorded for this sample: around 60,000 clones. The sample is drawn from a study of cytomegalovirus exposure and HLA in healthy donors. Germline assignment: CDR1 LNHDA and CDR2 SQIVND (reference sequence). V lost 7 bases to trimming and J lost 5 bases; unmatched junction nucleotides: 13. The CDR3 has 15 residues. The study, taken as a whole, reports: Analyses of presence and absence presupposed an approximately uniform sequencing depth across donors.

This TCR was recovered from a woman in her late teens or twenties in good health and CMV-seronegative. Sequenced sample: PBMCs. The chain recombines TRBV19 with TRBJ1-1; TRBD1 agrees at 7 bases. CDR3 amino acids: CASTPSGTASTEAFF. CDR3 DNA: TGTGCCAGTACCCCGTCAGGGACAGCGAGTACTGAAGCTTTCTTT.